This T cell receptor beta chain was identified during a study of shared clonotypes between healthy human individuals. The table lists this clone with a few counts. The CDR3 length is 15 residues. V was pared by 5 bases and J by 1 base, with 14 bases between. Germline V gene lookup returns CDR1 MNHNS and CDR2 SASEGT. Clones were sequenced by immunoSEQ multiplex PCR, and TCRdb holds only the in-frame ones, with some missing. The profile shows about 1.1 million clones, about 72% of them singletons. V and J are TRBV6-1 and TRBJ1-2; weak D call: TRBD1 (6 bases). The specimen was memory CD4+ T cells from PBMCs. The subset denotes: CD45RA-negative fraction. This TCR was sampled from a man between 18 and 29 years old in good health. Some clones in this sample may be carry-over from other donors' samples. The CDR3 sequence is CASSIQGGLNYGYTF. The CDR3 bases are TGTGCCAGCAGTATACAGGGCGGTCTTAACTATGGCTACACCTTC.